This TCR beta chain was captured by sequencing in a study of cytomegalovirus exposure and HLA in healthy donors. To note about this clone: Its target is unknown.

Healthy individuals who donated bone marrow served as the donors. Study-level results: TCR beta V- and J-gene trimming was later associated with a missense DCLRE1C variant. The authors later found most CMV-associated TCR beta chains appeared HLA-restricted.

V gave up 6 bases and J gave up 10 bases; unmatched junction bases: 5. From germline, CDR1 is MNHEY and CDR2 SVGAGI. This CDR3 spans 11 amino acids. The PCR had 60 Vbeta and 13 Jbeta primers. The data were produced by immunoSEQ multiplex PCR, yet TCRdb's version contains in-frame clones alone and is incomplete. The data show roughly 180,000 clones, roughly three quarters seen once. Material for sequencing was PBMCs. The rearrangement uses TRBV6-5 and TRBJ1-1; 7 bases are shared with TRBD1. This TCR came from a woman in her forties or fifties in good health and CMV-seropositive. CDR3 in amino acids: CASSRQGRAFF. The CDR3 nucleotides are TGTGCCAGCAGCCGACAGGGTCGAGCTTTCTTT.